These T cell receptor beta chains were read from a single sample in a study of shared clonotypes between healthy human individuals. This table comes from immunoSEQ multiplex PCR, and its TCRdb copy is limited to in-frame clones, with some not included. Here the sample spans about 2.4 million clones, approximately 92% being singletons. The sample consisted of naive CD4+ T cells sorted from blood. The receptors here all came from a man aged 18 to 29 in good health. The CDR3 runs from the conserved cysteine through the conserved F or W. Fields, in order: clone size, V gene, D gene, J gene, CDR3 protein, CDR3 DNA. A D gene is named only where the DNA matches it firmly. Clone size is given for some rows only: seen once, a few or many times, or a class if the clone is expanded.

-	TRBV28	TRBD1	TRBJ1-2	CASTPYRQGVFGYTF	TGTGCCAGCACCCCTTATCGACAGGGAGTTTTTGGCTACACCTTC
-	TRBV9	-	TRBJ1-1	CASGREPNTEAFF	TGTGCCAGCGGCCGGGAGCCGAACACTGAAGCTTTCTTT
few	TRBV9	-	TRBJ1-1	CASSVAGRGTEAFF	TGTGCCAGCAGCGTAGCGGGCCGGGGCACTGAAGCTTTCTTT
-	TRBV11-3	-	TRBJ1-1	CASSRDGSNTEAFF	TGTGCCAGCAGCAGGGACGGTTCTAACACTGAAGCTTTCTTT
few	TRBV4-2	TRBD1	TRBJ1-5	CASSQDGGGGNQPQHF	TGTGCCAGCAGCCAGGATGGAGGGGGCGGCAATCAGCCCCAGCATTTT
-	TRBV11-2	TRBD1	TRBJ2-1	CASSLVPGTGGLDEQFF	TGTGCCAGCAGCTTAGTCCCCGGGACAGGGGGTCTCGATGAGCAGTTCTTC
-	TRBV30	-	TRBJ2-7	CAWNRPPLDEQYF	TGTGCCTGGAACAGGCCTCCCTTAGACGAGCAGTACTTC
-	TRBV19	-	TRBJ1-2	CASSRTFEGYTF	TGTGCCAGTAGTCGGACTTTCGAGGGCTACACCTTC
-	TRBV23-1	TRBD1	TRBJ2-7	CASSQLKGASYEQYF	TGCGCCAGCAGTCAATTGAAGGGGGCGTCATACGAGCAGTACTTC
once	TRBV5-6	-	TRBJ2-2	CASSLEGRNTGELFF	TGTGCCAGCAGCTTGGAGGGCAGGAACACCGGGGAGCTGTTTTTT
-	TRBV28	-	TRBJ2-5	CASSLSSVKPRQETQYF	TGTGCCAGCAGTTTATCCTCCGTGAAGCCGCGTCAAGAGACCCAGTACTTC
-	TRBV10-3	TRBD2	TRBJ2-5	CAIRIGTSGSNLEETQYF	TGTGCCATCAGGATTGGGACTAGCGGGAGCAATTTGGAAGAGACCCAGTACTTC
-	TRBV7-3	TRBD1	TRBJ1-1	CASSSGQGNTEAFF	TGTGCCAGCAGCTCGGGACAGGGGAACACTGAAGCTTTCTTT
-	TRBV19	-	TRBJ1-1	CASSVKGERAEAFF	TGTGCCAGTAGTGTAAAGGGGGAACGGGCTGAAGCTTTCTTT
-	TRBV7-9	-	TRBJ2-1	CASSLGLRSSYNEQFF	TGTGCCAGCAGCTTAGGACTCCGGAGCTCCTACAATGAGCAGTTCTTC
-	TRBV28	-	TRBJ2-7	CASSSFIGVQSYEQYF	TGTGCCAGCAGTTCGTTCATCGGGGTCCAGTCCTACGAGCAGTACTTC
-	TRBV18	-	TRBJ1-3	CASQPLKSDRAGNTIYF	TGTGCCAGCCAGCCCCTAAAATCGGACAGAGCGGGAAACACCATATATTTT
-	TRBV10-2	-	TRBJ2-5	CASSGRARSETQYF	TGCGCCAGCAGTGGAAGAGCCCGCTCCGAGACCCAGTACTTC
once	TRBV19	TRBD1	TRBJ1-6	CASSTERTGELSSPLHF	TGTGCCAGTAGTACGGAAAGGACAGGGGAATTAAGTTCACCCCTCCACTTT
-	TRBV9	-	TRBJ1-6	CASSKEDNSPLHF	TGTGCCAGCAGTAAAGAGGATAATTCACCCCTCCACTTT
-	TRBV5-8	TRBD1	TRBJ1-5	CASSWDRVSNQPQHF	TGTGCCAGCAGCTGGGACAGGGTTAGCAATCAGCCCCAGCATTTT
-	TRBV7-2	TRBD1	TRBJ1-5	CASSPGTDNQPQHF	TGTGCCAGCAGCCCCGGGACAGATAATCAGCCCCAGCATTTT